The next 18 T cell receptor beta chains were all read from a single sample in a study of cytomegalovirus exposure and HLA in healthy donors. PCR amplification relied on 60 Vbeta primers (plus 13 Jbeta primers). Data came from immunoSEQ multiplex PCR; TCRdb stores just in-frame clones and leaves some out. The profile shows about 190,000 clones, under 85% of them singletons. The source material was PBMCs. These TCRs come from a woman between 18 and 30 years old in good health and CMV-seronegative.

The J gene is TRBJ2-2, the V gene TRBV29-1; unclear D gene. This CDR3 spans 14 amino acids. The germline V and J ends were trimmed by 0 bases and 2 bases, with 7 bases remaining between them. Germline loops: CDR1 SQVTM, CDR2 ANQGSEA. CDR3 residues: CSVEDPRNTGELFF. The CDR3, as DNA: TGCAGCGTTGAAGATCCCCGTAACACCGGGGAGCTGTTTTTT.

V and J are TRBV27 and TRBJ2-7; 7 bases fit TRBD1. J was trimmed by 4 bases and V by 2 bases; bases with no gene match: 5. Germline CDR1 is MNHEY and CDR2 is SMNVEV (reference sequence). The CDR3 covers 14 residues. The CDR3 coding sequence is TGTGCCAGCAGTTTAGAGGGCAGGGGGTACGAGCAGTACTTC. As protein: CASSLEGRGYEQYF.

The chain couples TRBV6-5 to TRBJ2-4; 10 nucleotides line up with TRBD2. The CDR3 contains 14 residues. V lost 10 bases to trimming and J lost 8 bases; unmatched junction nucleotides: 11. Germline CDR1 is MNHEY and CDR2 is SVGAGI. The CDR3 region is CATYDSGRPDIQYF. CDR3 nucleotides: TGTGCCACCTACGATAGCGGGAGGCCGGACATTCAGTACTTC.

This chain connects TRBV5-6 to TRBJ2-5, with D maybe TRBD2 (5 bases). V was trimmed by 0 bases and J by 3 bases, leaving 9 bases between them. Germline V CDR1 and CDR2: SGHDT, YYEEEE. The CDR3 consists of 14 residues. CDR3 sequence reads: CASSLGLPEETQYF. Written as DNA, the CDR3 is TGTGCCAGCAGCTTGGGACTACCCGAAGAGACCCAGTACTTC.

The V and J genes are TRBV19 and TRBJ2-2; 14 bases are a match to TRBD2. J was trimmed by 7 bases and V by 6 bases; bases with no gene match: 16. The CDR3 extends over 19 amino acids. Germline CDR1 is LNHDA and CDR2 is SQIVND (reference sequence). The CDR3 coding sequence is TGTGCCAGTAGCAAAGATGGACTAGCGGGAGGCCCCAGGGGCGGGGAGCTGTTTTTT. This codes for CASSKDGLAGGPRGGELFF. Complete variable domain (other parts from reference TRBV19 and TRBJ2-2): DGGITQSPKYLFRKEGQNVTLSCEQNLNHDAMYWYRQDPGQGLRLIYYSQIVNDFQKGDIAEGYSVSREKKESFPLTVTSAQKNPTAFYLCASSKDGLAGGPRGGELFFGEGSRLTVL.

This rearrangement joins TRBV6-5 to TRBJ1-5, with 8 bases aligning to TRBD1. After removal of 6 bases from V and 4 bases from J, the junction contained 8 bases not matched to a gene. This CDR3 spans 15 amino acids. Germline V gene data show CDR1 as MNHEY and CDR2 as SVGAGI. As DNA, the CDR3 is TGTGCCAGCAGCACCCTTGGGACAGGAAATCAGCCCCAGCATTTT. Amino acids: CASSTLGTGNQPQHF.

J is TRBJ1-5 and V is TRBV4-1, with 10 bases identical to TRBD1. The CDR3 has 16 amino acids. The germline V gene has CDR1 MGHRA and CDR2 YSYEKL. The V gene end was trimmed by 5 bases and the J gene end by 1 base; junction bases not matched to a gene: 5. The CDR3 loop is CASSGQGGVSNQPQHF. The DNA of the CDR3 is TGCGCCAGCAGCGGACAGGGGGGTGTGAGCAATCAGCCCCAGCATTTT.

The V gene is TRBV9, the J gene TRBJ2-3, with D tentatively TRBD2 (7 bases). V shed 4 bases and J shed 0 bases, with 18 bases lying between them. The CDR3 sequence is 17 residues long. The germline V gene encodes CDR1 SGDLS and CDR2 YYNGEE. The CDR3 DNA reads as TGTGCCAGCAGCCCTATGGCGCGGGGGCCTAGCACAGATACGCAGTATTTT. Translation: CASSPMARGPSTDTQYF.

This clone was seen only once. The chain carries TRBV28 and TRBJ2-2, with TRBD1 as a possible D gene (5 bases). The CDR3 totals 16 residues. Germline values: CDR1 MDHEN, CDR2 SYDVKM. With 4 bases removed from V and 6 bases from J, the gap between germline ends came to 18 bases. CDR3 DNA: TGTGCCAGCAGTTCCCTGGGTGCAGGGTGGTCCGGGGAGCTGTTTTTT. This codes for CASSSLGAGWSGELFF.

This chain uses TRBV15 with TRBJ1-5; no definite D call. CDR1 is LNHNV and CDR2 is YYDKDF in the germline V gene (reference sequence). There are 14 residues in the CDR3. The V and J ends lost 1 base and 0 bases respectively, with 4 bases between them. CDR3 sequence: CATSRGNSNQPQHF. CDR3 in DNA: TGTGCCACCAGCAGAGGTAATAGCAATCAGCCCCAGCATTTT.

The genes are TRBV15 and TRBJ1-3; tentative D call: TRBD1 (5 bases). Germline lookup yields CDR1 LNHNV and CDR2 YYDKDF (reference sequence). The CDR3 runs 13 residues. Trimming removed 2 bases at V and 4 bases at J, with 6 bases between. The CDR3 DNA follows: TGTGCCACCAGCAGAAGGGGAGGAAACACCATATATTTT. Translating it yields CATSRRGGNTIYF.

The CDR3 region has the DNA TGTGCCAGCAGTGAGGACAGGGGCTACACCTTC. It codes for CASSEDRGYTF. The chain links TRBV6-1 to TRBJ1-2; 7 bases line up with TRBD1. Germline trimming cut 3 bases from V and 8 bases from J; bases unmatched to any gene: 0. Per germline, CDR1 MNHNS and CDR2 SASEGT. This CDR3 contains 11 residues.

This chain joins TRBV11-2 and TRBJ1-2; TRBD1 might be the D (6 bases). Trimming removed 3 bases from V and 1 base from J, with 6 bases in between. The CDR3 contains 13 residues. CDR1 SGHAT and CDR2 FQNNGV come from the germline V gene. The CDR3 is CASSLDSNYGYTF. The CDR3 DNA sequence: TGTGCCAGCAGCTTGGACAGTAACTATGGCTACACCTTC.

The V gene is TRBV5-1, the J gene TRBJ2-2, with TRBD1 matching 7 bases. Germline CDR1 SGHRS, CDR2 YFSETQ. V shed 1 base and J 7 bases; nucleotides not matched to a gene: 7. This CDR3 region has 15 residues. CDR3 sequence (DNA): TGCGCCAGCAGCTTGAGGCAGGGGGAAAACGGGGAGCTGTTTTTT. Its translation is CASSLRQGENGELFF.

This chain uses TRBV29-1 with TRBJ2-3; 7 bases are shared with TRBD1. The CDR3 sequence is 12 residues long. Trimming at V came to 3 bases and at J to 3 bases, leaving 0 bases not matched to a gene. Germline CDR1 reads SQVTM; CDR2 reads ANQGSEA. DNA of the CDR3: TGCAGCGTTGACAGGGGGACAGATACGCAGTATTTT. Protein sequence: CSVDRGTDTQYF.

This sequence joins TRBV28 and TRBJ1-5; TRBD1 might be the D (5 bases). V was pared by 6 bases and J by 0 bases, with 18 bases between. The germline V gene has CDR1 MDHEN and CDR2 SYDVKM. CDR3 length equals 17 residues. CDR3 nucleotide sequence: TGTGCCAGCAGATCCGGGGCGGGGAAAGGTAGCAATCAGCCCCAGCATTTT. As protein: CASRSGAGKGSNQPQHF.

The chain employs TRBV4-1 and TRBJ2-2; TRBD2 matches 9 bases. V lost 4 bases to trimming and J lost 1 base; unmatched junction nucleotides: 4. This CDR3 comprises 16 residues. Germline V CDR1 and CDR2: MGHRA, YSYEKL. The CDR3 loop reads CASSPQAGGNTGELFF. In DNA form, the CDR3 reads TGCGCCAGCAGCCCCCAAGCGGGGGGGAACACCGGGGAGCTGTTTTTT.

This clone was recorded only once. This sequence joins TRBV6-1 and TRBJ1-1, with TRBD1 matching 9 bases. The junction had 13 bases not matched to a gene; V was cut back by 4 bases and J by 10 bases. CDR3 length equals 15 residues. In germline, CDR1 is MNHNS, CDR2 SASEGT. DNA of the CDR3: TGTGCCAGCAGTGGACTTACAGGGGGCGCTTCTGGAGCTTTCTTT. Amino acid sequence: CASSGLTGGASGAFF.